Presented here are 25 T cell receptor beta chains from one specimen sequenced in a study of blood T cell repertoires in COVID-19 (dated by TCRdb to 2018 to 2020). To prepare the library, the immunoSEQ multiplex PCR assay was applied. Imported from immuneACCESS, the table was reduced by TCRdb to in-frame sequences with V and J called. These copies leave out some clones; in studies compared against another copy, an unresolved V gene accounts for under half, and the cause of the remainder is not known. The sample table lists some 200,000 clones, about 81% of them with a count of one. Together, the top ten hold about an eighth of the sample. Material: peripheral blood. Receptors were obtained from a man younger than 40 with active or convalescent COVID-19.

The rearrangement uses TRBV7-2 and TRBJ1-1; D not resolved. CDR1 is SGHTA, CDR2 FQGNSA, per germline. V dropped 8 bases and J dropped 0 bases, with 16 bases sitting between them. The CDR3 spans 15 residues. CDR3 bases: TGTGCCAGCCAGGCCAGGCTAACAATGAACACTGAAGCTTTCTTT. Translation gives CASQARLTMNTEAFF.

CDR3 amino acids: CASSPGTGNEQYV. The CDR3 region has the DNA TGTGCCAGCAGCCCAGGGACAGGGAACGAGCAGTACGTC. V gene TRBV5-4 combines with J gene TRBJ2-7, with TRBD1 matching over 9 bases. After removal of 4 bases from V and 5 bases from J, the junction contained 4 bases not matched to a gene. Germline CDR1 and CDR2: SGHNT and YYREEE (reference sequence). CDR3 size: 13 residues.

The gene calls are TRBV10-3 and TRBJ2-2, with 11 bases aligning to TRBD2. V dropped 5 bases and J dropped 3; count of bases not matched to a gene: 2. The CDR3 totals 15 residues. The germline CDR1 and CDR2 sequences are ENHRY and SYGVKD. Written as DNA, the CDR3 is TGTGCCATCAGTCTAGCGGGAGGCGACACCGGGGAGCTGTTTTTT. Residues: CAISLAGGDTGELFF.

This clone appeared a single time. The chain carries TRBV19 and TRBJ1-1; weak D call: TRBD1 (5 bases). CDR1 and CDR2 (germline): LNHDA, SQIVND (reference sequence). Between the trimmed V and J ends, which lost 3 bases and 5 bases, there was a span of 16 bases. The CDR3 spans 15 residues. The CDR3 DNA sequence: TGTGCCAGTAGTATTGGGGCCGGGGGTCTTACTGAAGCTTTCTTT. Encoded protein: CASSIGAGGLTEAFF.

The rearrangement links TRBV10-3 to TRBJ1-4; the D gene is possibly TRBD1 (6 bases). The CDR3 length is 14 residues. Between the trimmed V and J ends, which lost 2 bases and 7 bases, there was a span of 11 bases. Germline V gives CDR1 ENHRY, CDR2 SYGVKD. The CDR3 region is CAISEPGQSEKLFF. In DNA, the CDR3 is TGTGCCATCAGTGAGCCGGGACAAAGTGAAAAACTGTTTTTT.

V usage is TRBV29-1 and J usage is TRBJ2-1; 9 nucleotides line up with TRBD2. With V trimmed by 6 bases and J by 0 bases, 9 bases remained unmatched. Germline V CDR1 and CDR2: SQVTM, ANQGSEA. CDR3 size: 16 residues. CDR3 DNA: TGCAGCGTCGGGCTAGCGGGATGGAGCTCCTACAATGAGCAGTTCTTC. This encodes CSVGLAGWSSYNEQFF.

This chain joins TRBV19 and TRBJ2-3, with D perhaps matching TRBD2 (5 bases). The V end was cut by 6 bases, the J end by 5 bases, with 12 bases between. The length of the CDR3 is 13 residues. CDR1 and CDR2 (germline): LNHDA, SQIVND (reference sequence). As DNA, the CDR3 is TGTGCCAGTAGGAGCGGATTCCTAGATACGCAGTATTTT. It codes for CASRSGFLDTQYF.

The table lists this clone with a few counts. The chain has TRBV10-1 and TRBJ2-7; D might be TRBD1 (6 bases). CDR3 size: 18 residues. Trimming cost V 0 bases and J 3 bases, with 21 bases left between them. Germline V gene sequence: CDR1 WNHNN, CDR2 SYGVQD (reference sequence). CDR3 DNA sequence: TGCGCCAGCAGTGAGTCGGGTTCGGTTAGGGGGAACATCTACGAGCAGTACTTC. This encodes CASSESGSVRGNIYEQYF.

The V gene is TRBV6-2 or TRBV6-3, the J gene TRBJ2-5, with 9 bases that match TRBD2. The CDR3 is 16 amino acids. The germline CDR1 and CDR2 sequences are MNHEY and SVGEGT. Trimming took 6 bases from V and 5 from J; bases not matched to a gene: 13. In nucleotides, the CDR3 is TGTGCCAGCAGCCCTCCCTTGGGGACTAGCCGGGAGACCCAGTACTTC. It is translated as CASSPPLGTSRETQYF.

V and J are TRBV27 and TRBJ1-6, with D possibly TRBD1 on 6 matching bases. Deletions cut 6 bases from V and 10 bases from J, with 16 bases between. Germline CDR1 reads MNHEY; CDR2 reads SMNVEV (reference sequence). The CDR3 consists of 14 residues. The CDR3 loop is CASSYTGIRSPLHF. As DNA, the CDR3 is TGTGCCAGCAGCTACACAGGGATAAGGTCACCCCTCCACTTT.

This clone was detected only once. The DNA for the CDR3 is TGTGCCACTACGACAGGGGGCGGCAATCAGCCCCAGCATTTT. Amino acid sequence: CATTTGGGNQPQHF. This chain connects TRBV2 to TRBJ1-5, with TRBD1 matching over 10 bases. The V gene's germline CDR1 is SNHLY and CDR2 FYNNEI. The V and J ends lost 10 bases and 2 bases, in that order; junction bases with no gene match: 5. The CDR3 totals 14 residues.

This chain joins TRBV30 and TRBJ2-4; 11 bases line up with TRBD1. V was pared by 6 bases and J by 8 bases, with 6 bases of the junction left unmatched. CDR3 length: 13 amino acids. Per the germline V gene, CDR1 is GTSNPN and CDR2 is SVGIG (reference sequence). The CDR3 region is CACAGTGGDIQYF. The CDR3 coding sequence is TGTGCCTGTGCCGGGACAGGGGGTGACATTCAGTACTTC.

The chain recombines TRBV28 with TRBJ2-5; D is unclear. Trimming left V 8 bases short and J 5 bases short, with 9 bases between. The germline V gene has CDR1 MDHEN and CDR2 SYDVKM. The CDR3 loop spans 11 amino acids. The CDR3 is CASSVRETQYF. The CDR3, as DNA: TGTGCCAGCTCTGTCAGGGAGACCCAGTACTTC.

The chain employs TRBV30 and TRBJ2-7; 11 bases line up with TRBD2. V was pared by 8 bases and J by 3 bases, with 3 bases of the junction left unmatched. Germline lookup yields CDR1 GTSNPN and CDR2 SVGIG (reference sequence). CDR3 length: 12 amino acids. The CDR3 region has the DNA TGTGCCCTCACTAGCGGGGGCTACGAGCAGTACGTC. This codes for CALTSGGYEQYV.

The CDR3 spells CASSLAGTIKETQYF. The CDR3 nucleotides are TGTGCCAGCAGCTTAGCGGGGACTATCAAAGAGACCCAGTACTTC. The J gene is TRBJ2-5, the V gene TRBV11-1; 7 nucleotides match TRBD2. This CDR3 comprises 15 residues. V lost 0 bases to trimming and J lost 3 bases; unmatched junction nucleotides: 4. Per germline, CDR1 SGHAT and CDR2 FQDESV (reference sequence).

The rearrangement links TRBV12-3 or TRBV12-4 to TRBJ1-2; possible D gene TRBD1, 6 bases. Between the trimmed V and J ends, which lost 5 bases and 8 bases, there was a span of 15 bases. This CDR3 contains 13 residues. The CDR3 loop is CASSMWTEGGYTF. CDR3 nucleotide sequence: TGTGCCAGCAGTATGTGGACAGAAGGGGGCTACACCTTC.

The chain uses TRBV14 and TRBJ2-7, with 11 bases lining up with TRBD2. The CDR3 totals 15 residues. CDR1 and CDR2 (germline): SGHDN, FVKESK. With V trimmed by 5 bases and J by 6 bases, 9 bases remained unmatched. In nucleotides, the CDR3 is TGTGCCAGCAGCTCAATAGCGGGAGGGTCCGGCGAGCAGTACTTC. It is translated as CASSSIAGGSGEQYF.

This chain uses TRBV5-5 with TRBJ1-5; D is perhaps TRBD1 (5 bases). The CDR3 spans 16 residues. Germline CDR1 and CDR2: SGHKS and YYEKEE (reference sequence). Trimming shortened V by 2 bases and J by 3 bases, and 15 bases separated the two germline ends. The CDR3 sequence is CASSLMGRGDNQPQHF. CDR3 in DNA: TGTGCCAGCAGCTTAATGGGGAGGGGTGACAATCAGCCCCAGCATTTT.

The J gene is TRBJ1-1, the V gene TRBV18, with 10 bases that match TRBD1. CDR1 KGHSH and CDR2 LQKENI come from the germline V gene. The CDR3 covers 14 residues. V gave up 8 bases and J gave up 4 bases; unmatched junction bases: 7. The CDR3 here is CASTQTGGRTEAFF. The CDR3 coding sequence is TGTGCCAGCACTCAGACAGGGGGCCGCACTGAAGCTTTCTTT.

The chain uses TRBV18 and TRBJ2-1, with TRBD2 matching over 9 bases. The germline V gene encodes CDR1 KGHSH and CDR2 LQKENI. V lost 0 bases, J lost 5 bases, and 5 bases stayed unmatched. This CDR3 region has 16 residues. The CDR3 protein is CASSPPRLADHNEQFF. The CDR3, as DNA: TGTGCCAGCTCACCACCGAGACTAGCGGACCACAATGAGCAGTTCTTC.

The chain joins TRBV6-5 to TRBJ1-4; D not certain. This CDR3 has 13 amino acids. Germline loops: CDR1 MNHEY, CDR2 SVGAGI. V lost 9 bases to trimming and J lost 0 bases, with 8 bases between them. The CDR3 here is CASRGTTNEKLFF. The CDR3 nucleotides are TGTGCCAGTCGAGGGACAACTAATGAAAAACTGTTTTTT.

V usage is TRBV7-9 and J usage is TRBJ2-5; D might be TRBD2 (6 bases). CDR1 and CDR2 (germline): SEHNR, FQNEAQ (reference sequence). Trimming stripped 8 bases from V and 7 bases from J, with 20 bases between. The CDR3 loop spans 14 amino acids. The CDR3 is CASGDRVGSRTQYF. CDR3 coding DNA: TGTGCCAGCGGGGATCGGGTCGGGAGTAGGACCCAGTACTTC.

This clone came up a few times. The V and J genes are TRBV24-1 and TRBJ1-2; 7 bases match TRBD1. Germline trimming cut 5 bases from V and 3 bases from J; bases unmatched to any gene: 5. The CDR3 has 14 amino acids. Germline lookup yields CDR1 KGHDR and CDR2 SFDVKD. The chain's CDR3 is CATSGSGGDYGYTF. The DNA for the CDR3 is TGTGCCACCAGTGGGTCAGGGGGTGACTATGGCTACACCTTC.

This clone came up a few times. V and J are TRBV7-2 and TRBJ2-5; 10 bases align to TRBD2. V gave up 5 bases and J gave up 5 bases; unmatched junction bases: 5. The CDR3 runs 14 residues. CDR1 SGHTA and CDR2 FQGNSA come from the germline V gene. CDR3 in DNA: TGTGCCAGCAGCCGTGCTAGCGGGAGTGAGACCCAGTACTTC. Amino acid sequence: CASSRASGSETQYF.

The chain couples TRBV4-1 to TRBJ2-7; maybe TRBD1 (5 bases). Germline V gene sequence: CDR1 MGHRA, CDR2 YSYEKL. V lost 1 base and J lost 2, with 6 bases in between. The CDR3 loop spans 13 amino acids. The CDR3 nucleotides are TGCGCCAGCAGCCAAGGGACAACCTACGAGCAGTACGTC. This codes for CASSQGTTYEQYV.